These T cell receptor beta chains were read from a single sample in a study of T cell changes during pregnancy in multiple sclerosis. The assay was immunoSEQ multiplex PCR, and TCRdb's table has in-frame clones only and misses some. Of 55,000 to 80,000 clones in the sample, roughly 94% were seen once. Sequencing was performed on peripheral blood, taken in the third trimester of pregnancy. The receptor set was obtained from a female donor with multiple sclerosis, enrolled in a pregnancy study. Each CDR3 is given with its conserved first and last residue. Fields, in order: J gene, D gene, V gene, CDR3 length, clone size, CDR3 DNA, CDR3 protein. D genes are given only for firm matches. Rows give clone size only sometimes, using once, few, many, or a class for an expanded clone.

j_call: TRBJ1-2
d_call: -
v_call: TRBV2
cdr3_length: 14
clone_size: once
cdr3_nt: TGTGCCAGCAGTCCGAGACAGACCATCTATGGCTACACCTTC
cdr3_aa: CASSPRQTIYGYTF

j_call: TRBJ2-7
d_call: TRBD2
v_call: TRBV6-1
cdr3_length: 21
clone_size: -
cdr3_nt: TGTGCCAGCAGTGAAGACCCCCCACTAGCGGGCTCGGCGGGGGGCTCCTACGAGCAGTACTTC
cdr3_aa: CASSEDPPLAGSAGGSYEQYF

j_call: TRBJ1-2
d_call: -
v_call: TRBV2
cdr3_length: 13
clone_size: -
cdr3_nt: TGTGCCAGCACCGACAGACCTAACTATGGCTACACCTTC
cdr3_aa: CASTDRPNYGYTF

j_call: TRBJ2-7
d_call: -
v_call: TRBV19
cdr3_length: 14
clone_size: -
cdr3_nt: TGTGCCAGTAGTATTCTCGACAGGAGAGGCGGGCAGTACTTC
cdr3_aa: CASSILDRRGGQYF

j_call: TRBJ1-2
d_call: -
v_call: TRBV5-4
cdr3_length: 16
clone_size: -
cdr3_nt: TGTGCCAGCGGGAGGGAGGTTACAGGGTCTAACTATGGCTACACCTTC
cdr3_aa: CASGREVTGSNYGYTF

j_call: TRBJ1-1
d_call: TRBD1
v_call: TRBV30
cdr3_length: 13
clone_size: -
cdr3_nt: TGTGCCTGGGAAGGGGGCGGGAACACTGAAGCTTTCTTT
cdr3_aa: CAWEGGGNTEAFF

j_call: TRBJ2-6
d_call: TRBD1
v_call: TRBV7-3
cdr3_length: 16
clone_size: -
cdr3_nt: TGTGCCAGCAGCTTACAGGGGGCCACTGGGGCCAACGTCCTGACTTTC
cdr3_aa: CASSLQGATGANVLTF

j_call: TRBJ2-5
d_call: TRBD1
v_call: TRBV5-5
cdr3_length: 16
clone_size: -
cdr3_nt: TGTGCCAGCAGCACCACAATGCTGGGACAGGGAGAGACCCAGTACTTC
cdr3_aa: CASSTTMLGQGETQYF

j_call: TRBJ2-3
d_call: TRBD2
v_call: TRBV9
cdr3_length: 16
clone_size: once
cdr3_nt: TGTGCCAGCAGCGTAGGGCTAGCGGGGGGCACAGATACGCAGTATTTT
cdr3_aa: CASSVGLAGGTDTQYF

j_call: TRBJ2-5
d_call: TRBD1
v_call: TRBV7-2
cdr3_length: 13
clone_size: -
cdr3_nt: TGTGCCAGCAGCTTAGAGGGGGCAGAGACCCAGTACTTC
cdr3_aa: CASSLEGAETQYF

j_call: TRBJ2-1
d_call: -
v_call: TRBV7-3
cdr3_length: 15
clone_size: -
cdr3_nt: TGTGCCAGCAGCTTAAGGGGGCCTGCTTACAATGAGCAGTTCTTC
cdr3_aa: CASSLRGPAYNEQFF

j_call: TRBJ1-4
d_call: -
v_call: TRBV5-1
cdr3_length: 15
clone_size: -
cdr3_nt: TGCGCCAGCAGCTCAACACGTGCCACTAATGAAAAACTGTTTTTT
cdr3_aa: CASSSTRATNEKLFF

j_call: TRBJ2-6
d_call: -
v_call: TRBV6-4
cdr3_length: 15
clone_size: -
cdr3_nt: TGTGCCAGCAGTGGCGCAGGTCCTGGGGCCAACGTCCTGACTTTC
cdr3_aa: CASSGAGPGANVLTF

j_call: TRBJ2-7
d_call: -
v_call: TRBV18
cdr3_length: 13
clone_size: -
cdr3_nt: TGTGCCAGCTCCCTATCCGGAGAGGGCGAGCAGTACTTC
cdr3_aa: CASSLSGEGEQYF

j_call: TRBJ2-5
d_call: TRBD2
v_call: TRBV6-1
cdr3_length: 18
clone_size: -
cdr3_nt: TGTGCCAGCAGTGAACGGCCAGGAGGTAGCGGGGACCAAGAGACCCAGTACTTC
cdr3_aa: CASSERPGGSGDQETQYF

j_call: TRBJ2-7
d_call: -
v_call: TRBV29-1
cdr3_length: 15
clone_size: -
cdr3_nt: TGCAGCGCCGCCGGAGGGACCTCAACCCCCTACGAGCAGTACTTC
cdr3_aa: CSAAGGTSTPYEQYF

j_call: TRBJ2-3
d_call: TRBD2
v_call: TRBV4-3
cdr3_length: 15
clone_size: -
cdr3_nt: TGCGCCAGCACGATGGCGGGGGGGCCCACAGATACGCAGTATTTT
cdr3_aa: CASTMAGGPTDTQYF

j_call: TRBJ1-2
d_call: TRBD1
v_call: TRBV7-2
cdr3_length: 17
clone_size: once
cdr3_nt: TGTGCCAGCAGCCCGAAGAGGGGGCAGGCCGTCATGGGTGGCTACACCTTC
cdr3_aa: CASSPKRGQAVMGGYTF

j_call: TRBJ1-2
d_call: -
v_call: TRBV11-2
cdr3_length: 14
clone_size: -
cdr3_nt: TGTGCCAGCAGCTTAAACAGCCTTAACTATGGCTACACCTTC
cdr3_aa: CASSLNSLNYGYTF

j_call: TRBJ1-4
d_call: TRBD1
v_call: TRBV7-2
cdr3_length: 14
clone_size: -
cdr3_nt: TGTGCCAGCAGCCCTCACGGGACAGGCGAAAAACTGTTTTTT
cdr3_aa: CASSPHGTGEKLFF

j_call: TRBJ1-6
d_call: -
v_call: TRBV9
cdr3_length: 16
clone_size: -
cdr3_nt: TGTGCCAGCTCCCCAGGGCTGAGCTCCTATAATTCACCCCTCCACTTT
cdr3_aa: CASSPGLSSYNSPLHF

j_call: TRBJ1-2
d_call: TRBD1
v_call: TRBV6-5
cdr3_length: 14
clone_size: -
cdr3_nt: TGTGCCAGCAGTTACGGACAGGGGGGGTATGGCTACACCTTC
cdr3_aa: CASSYGQGGYGYTF

j_call: TRBJ2-7
d_call: -
v_call: TRBV9
cdr3_length: 12
clone_size: -
cdr3_nt: TGTGCCAGCAGCGAGACCGGGTACGAGCAGTACTTC
cdr3_aa: CASSETGYEQYF

j_call: TRBJ2-7
d_call: -
v_call: TRBV6-6
cdr3_length: 16
clone_size: -
cdr3_nt: TGTGCCAGCAGTTACTCGAAGCCCGTGAGCTCCTACGAGCAGTACTTC
cdr3_aa: CASSYSKPVSSYEQYF

j_call: TRBJ2-3
d_call: -
v_call: TRBV7-3
cdr3_length: 13
clone_size: -
cdr3_nt: TGTGCCAGCAGCCTCAACCCGGGGGATACGCAGTATTTT
cdr3_aa: CASSLNPGDTQYF

j_call: TRBJ2-1
d_call: TRBD2
v_call: TRBV4-1
cdr3_length: 18
clone_size: -
cdr3_nt: TGCGCCAGCAGCCAAGAATCCCGCGGAGCGGGGGTGATAGATGAGCAGTTCTTC
cdr3_aa: CASSQESRGAGVIDEQFF

j_call: TRBJ2-5
d_call: TRBD1
v_call: TRBV13
cdr3_length: 18
clone_size: -
cdr3_nt: TGTGCCAGCAGCTTATATGGGGGATTGGGACAGTCCCAAGAGACCCAGTACTTC
cdr3_aa: CASSLYGGLGQSQETQYF

j_call: TRBJ1-4
d_call: -
v_call: TRBV5-1
cdr3_length: 16
clone_size: -
cdr3_nt: TGCGCCAGCAGCCTGCGGGCAGACGCAACTAATGAAAAACTGTTTTTT
cdr3_aa: CASSLRADATNEKLFF

j_call: TRBJ2-5
d_call: TRBD2
v_call: TRBV19
cdr3_length: 13
clone_size: -
cdr3_nt: TGTGCCAGTAGTACGAGCGGGGAAGAGACCCAGTACTTC
cdr3_aa: CASSTSGEETQYF

j_call: TRBJ1-6
d_call: -
v_call: TRBV21-1
cdr3_length: 17
clone_size: -
cdr3_nt: TGTGCCAGCAGCAAAGTGGGACAGAGCTCCTATAATTCACCCCTCCACTTT
cdr3_aa: CASSKVGQSSYNSPLHF

j_call: TRBJ1-5
d_call: -
v_call: TRBV7-2
cdr3_length: 14
clone_size: -
cdr3_nt: TGTGCCAGCAGCTTAGTAGCACCGAATCAGCCCCAGCATTTT
cdr3_aa: CASSLVAPNQPQHF

j_call: TRBJ1-1
d_call: -
v_call: TRBV4-2
cdr3_length: 15
clone_size: -
cdr3_nt: TGTGCCAGCAGCCAAGACTCGAACAGAAACACTGAAGCTTTCTTT
cdr3_aa: CASSQDSNRNTEAFF

j_call: TRBJ2-3
d_call: TRBD2
v_call: TRBV9
cdr3_length: 16
clone_size: -
cdr3_nt: TGTGCCAGCAGCGTAGTGCGCGGGGGGGCCACAGATACGCAGTATTTT
cdr3_aa: CASSVVRGGATDTQYF

j_call: TRBJ1-2
d_call: -
v_call: TRBV19
cdr3_length: 13
clone_size: once
cdr3_nt: TGTGCCAGTAGTAAACAGGGTCCGGGTGGCTACACCTTC
cdr3_aa: CASSKQGPGGYTF

j_call: TRBJ2-3
d_call: TRBD2
v_call: TRBV7-3
cdr3_length: 17
clone_size: once
cdr3_nt: TGTGCCAGCAGCCCCGACGCGGTAGCGGGGGTTACAGATACGCAGTATTTT
cdr3_aa: CASSPDAVAGVTDTQYF

j_call: TRBJ2-1
d_call: TRBD2
v_call: TRBV5-1
cdr3_length: 14
clone_size: -
cdr3_nt: TGCGCCAGCAGGGGACTAGCGATCTACAATGAGCAGTTCTTC
cdr3_aa: CASRGLAIYNEQFF

j_call: TRBJ2-3
d_call: TRBD1
v_call: TRBV19
cdr3_length: 14
clone_size: -
cdr3_nt: TGTGCCAGTAGTCAGGACAGGGGAAAAGATACGCAGTATTTT
cdr3_aa: CASSQDRGKDTQYF

j_call: TRBJ2-1
d_call: TRBD2
v_call: TRBV2
cdr3_length: 16
clone_size: -
cdr3_nt: TGTGCCAGCAGTGTAGAGGGACTAGCGGGGGCCAATGAGCAGTTCTTC
cdr3_aa: CASSVEGLAGANEQFF

j_call: TRBJ2-7
d_call: TRBD1
v_call: TRBV2
cdr3_length: 15
clone_size: few
cdr3_nt: TGTGCCAGCAGCGGCGGACAGGGGAGCTCCTACGAGCAGTACTTC
cdr3_aa: CASSGGQGSSYEQYF

j_call: TRBJ2-1
d_call: -
v_call: TRBV9
cdr3_length: 12
clone_size: -
cdr3_nt: TGTGCCAGCAGCGCGATACATGGTGAGCAGTTCTTC
cdr3_aa: CASSAIHGEQFF

j_call: TRBJ1-1
d_call: TRBD1
v_call: TRBV19
cdr3_length: 13
clone_size: once
cdr3_nt: TGTGCCAGTATGGGACAGACGAACACTGAAGCTTTCTTT
cdr3_aa: CASMGQTNTEAFF

j_call: TRBJ2-5
d_call: TRBD2
v_call: TRBV5-4
cdr3_length: 13
clone_size: -
cdr3_nt: TGTGCCAGCAGCTTAAGGGGAGGGGAGACCCAGTACTTC
cdr3_aa: CASSLRGGETQYF

j_call: TRBJ2-5
d_call: -
v_call: TRBV15
cdr3_length: 14
clone_size: once
cdr3_nt: TGTGCCACCAGCAGAGTTGGCCTAGTGGAGACCCAGTACTTC
cdr3_aa: CATSRVGLVETQYF

j_call: TRBJ2-7
d_call: TRBD1
v_call: TRBV7-2
cdr3_length: 17
clone_size: once
cdr3_nt: TGTGCCAGCAGTCCCTTGCCCCACCGGGACAGGCGATACGAGCAGTACTTC
cdr3_aa: CASSPLPHRDRRYEQYF

j_call: TRBJ1-2
d_call: -
v_call: TRBV6-1
cdr3_length: 12
clone_size: -
cdr3_nt: TGTGCCAGCAGTGTTACAGGGTCCGGCTACACCTTC
cdr3_aa: CASSVTGSGYTF

j_call: TRBJ1-4
d_call: -
v_call: TRBV18
cdr3_length: 14
clone_size: once
cdr3_nt: TGTGCCAGCTCACCTCAACACATATTCGAAAAACTGTTTTTT
cdr3_aa: CASSPQHIFEKLFF

j_call: TRBJ2-2
d_call: -
v_call: TRBV18
cdr3_length: 11
clone_size: -
cdr3_nt: TGTGCCAGCTCAGAGGCCGGGGAGCTGTTTTTT
cdr3_aa: CASSEAGELFF

j_call: TRBJ1-1
d_call: -
v_call: TRBV4-3
cdr3_length: 13
clone_size: once
cdr3_nt: TGCGCCAGCAGCCAAACAGGGTACACTGAAGCTTTCTTT
cdr3_aa: CASSQTGYTEAFF

j_call: TRBJ2-5
d_call: TRBD1
v_call: TRBV18
cdr3_length: 14
clone_size: -
cdr3_nt: TGTGCCAGCTCACCGAGGGGGCTGCAAGAGACCCAGTACTTC
cdr3_aa: CASSPRGLQETQYF